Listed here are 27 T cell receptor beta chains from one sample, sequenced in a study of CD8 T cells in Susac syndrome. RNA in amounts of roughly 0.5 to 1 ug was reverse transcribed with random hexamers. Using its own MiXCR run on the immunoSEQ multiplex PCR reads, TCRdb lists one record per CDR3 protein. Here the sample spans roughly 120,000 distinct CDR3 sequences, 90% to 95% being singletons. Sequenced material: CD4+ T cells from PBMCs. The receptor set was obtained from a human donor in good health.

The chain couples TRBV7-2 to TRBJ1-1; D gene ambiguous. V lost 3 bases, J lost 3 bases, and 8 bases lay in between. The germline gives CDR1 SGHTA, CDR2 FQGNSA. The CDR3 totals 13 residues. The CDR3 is CASSFQRDTEAFF. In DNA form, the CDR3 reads TGTGCCAGCAGCTTCCAAAGGGACACTGAAGCTTTCTTT.

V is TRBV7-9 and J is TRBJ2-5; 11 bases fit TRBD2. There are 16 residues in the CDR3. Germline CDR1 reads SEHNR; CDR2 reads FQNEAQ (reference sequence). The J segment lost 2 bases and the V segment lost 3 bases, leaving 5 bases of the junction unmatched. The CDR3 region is CASSFPGLAAQETQYF. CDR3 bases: TGTGCCAGCAGCTTCCCGGGACTAGCGGCTCAAGAGACCCAGTACTTC.

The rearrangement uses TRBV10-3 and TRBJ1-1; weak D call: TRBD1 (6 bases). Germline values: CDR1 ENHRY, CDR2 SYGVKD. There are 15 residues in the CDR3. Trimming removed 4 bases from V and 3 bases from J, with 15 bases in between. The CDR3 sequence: CAISGWAGEDTEAFF. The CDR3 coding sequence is TGTGCCATCAGTGGGTGGGCAGGGGAGGACACTGAAGCTTTCTTT.

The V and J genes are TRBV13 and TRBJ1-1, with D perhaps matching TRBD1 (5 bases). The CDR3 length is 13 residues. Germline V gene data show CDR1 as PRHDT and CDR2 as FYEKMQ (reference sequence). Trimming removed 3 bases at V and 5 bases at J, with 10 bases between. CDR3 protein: CASSLGRVTEAFF. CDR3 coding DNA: TGTGCCAGCAGCTTGGGGCGGGTGACTGAAGCTTTCTTT.

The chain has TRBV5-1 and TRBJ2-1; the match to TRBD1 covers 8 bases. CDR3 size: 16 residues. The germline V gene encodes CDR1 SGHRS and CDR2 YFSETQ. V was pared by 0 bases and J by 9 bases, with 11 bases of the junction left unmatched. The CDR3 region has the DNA TGCGCCAGCAGCTTGGCCGCAGGACAGGGTTCGAGTGAGCAGTTCTTC. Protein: CASSLAAGQGSSEQFF. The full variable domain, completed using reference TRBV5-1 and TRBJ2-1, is KAGVTQTPRYLIKTRGQQVTLSCSPISGHRSVSWYQQTPGQGLQFLFEYFSETQRNKGNFPGRFSGRQFSNSRSEMNVSTLELGDSALYLCASSLAAGQGSSEQFFGPGTRLTVL.

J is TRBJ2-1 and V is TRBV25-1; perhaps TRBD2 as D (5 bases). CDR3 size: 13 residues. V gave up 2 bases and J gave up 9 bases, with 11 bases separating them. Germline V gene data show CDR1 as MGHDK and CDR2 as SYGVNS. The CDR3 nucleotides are TGTGCCAGCAGTGAACTCTCGGCGGGTGAGCAGTTCTTC. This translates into CASSELSAGEQFF.

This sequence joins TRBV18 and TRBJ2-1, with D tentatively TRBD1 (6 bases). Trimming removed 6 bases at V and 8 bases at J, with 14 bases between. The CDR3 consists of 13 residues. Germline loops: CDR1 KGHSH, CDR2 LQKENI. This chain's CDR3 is CASSTGIRDEQFF. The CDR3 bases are TGTGCCAGCTCTACAGGGATACGGGATGAGCAGTTCTTC.

The CDR3 is CASSSQGSNQPQHF. CDR3 coding DNA: TGTGCCAGCAGCTCCCAGGGTAGCAATCAGCCCCAGCATTTT. This chain links TRBV7-2 with TRBJ1-5, with D possibly matching TRBD1 (5 bases). Between the trimmed V and J ends, which lost 4 bases and 0 bases, there was a span of 7 bases. The CDR3 length is 14 residues. CDR1 SGHTA and CDR2 FQGNSA come from the germline V gene.

The chain's CDR3 is CASSEGAGTANYGYTF. The CDR3 region has the DNA TGTGCCAGCAGTGAAGGGGCAGGGACAGCTAACTATGGCTACACCTTC. This chain links TRBV25-1 with TRBJ1-2, with TRBD1 matching 7 bases. Trimming took 2 bases from V and 0 from J; bases not matched to a gene: 6. CDR1 MGHDK and CDR2 SYGVNS come from the germline V gene. This CDR3 is built from 16 residues.

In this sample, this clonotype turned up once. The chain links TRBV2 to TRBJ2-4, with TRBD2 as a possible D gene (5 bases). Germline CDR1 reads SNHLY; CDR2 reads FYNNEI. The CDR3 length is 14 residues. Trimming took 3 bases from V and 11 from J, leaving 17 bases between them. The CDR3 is CASSDPSSYGVQYF. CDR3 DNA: TGTGCCAGCAGTGACCCCTCTAGCTATGGCGTTCAGTACTTC. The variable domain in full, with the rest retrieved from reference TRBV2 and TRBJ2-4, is EPEVTQTPSHQVTQMGQEVILRCVPISNHLYFYWYRQILGQKVEFLVSFYNNEISEKSEIFDDQFSVERPDGSNFTLKIRSTKLEDSAMYFCASSDPSSYGVQYFGAGTRLSVL.

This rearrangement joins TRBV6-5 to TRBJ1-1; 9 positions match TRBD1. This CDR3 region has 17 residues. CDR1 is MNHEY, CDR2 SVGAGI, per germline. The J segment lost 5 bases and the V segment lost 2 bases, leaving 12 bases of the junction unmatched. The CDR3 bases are TGTGCCAGCAGTTACAACCCCGATGTAGACAGGGGGACTGAAGCTTTCTTT. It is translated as CASSYNPDVDRGTEAFF.

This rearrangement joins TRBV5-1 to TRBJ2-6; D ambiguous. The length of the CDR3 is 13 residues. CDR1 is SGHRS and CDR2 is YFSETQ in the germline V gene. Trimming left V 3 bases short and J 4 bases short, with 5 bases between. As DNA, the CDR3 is TGCGCCAGCAGCTCGACCGGGGCCAACGTCCTGACTTTC. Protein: CASSSTGANVLTF.

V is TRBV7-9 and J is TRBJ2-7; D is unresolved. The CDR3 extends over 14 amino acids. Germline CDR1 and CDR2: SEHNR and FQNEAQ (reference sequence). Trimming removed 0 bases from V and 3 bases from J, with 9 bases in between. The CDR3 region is CASSLANRYYEQYF. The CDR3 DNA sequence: TGTGCCAGCAGCTTAGCAAATAGGTACTACGAGCAGTACTTC. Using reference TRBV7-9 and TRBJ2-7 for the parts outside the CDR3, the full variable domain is DTGVSQNPRHKITKRGQNVTFRCDPISEHNRLYWYRQTLGQGPEFLTYFQNEAQLEKSRLLSDRFSAERPKGSFSTLEIQRTEQGDSAMYLCASSLANRYYEQYFGPGTRLTVT.

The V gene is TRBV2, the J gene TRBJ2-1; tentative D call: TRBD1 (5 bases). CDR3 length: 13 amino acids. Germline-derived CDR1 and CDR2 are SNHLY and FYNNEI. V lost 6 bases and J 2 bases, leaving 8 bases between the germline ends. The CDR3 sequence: CASRTDTYNEQFF. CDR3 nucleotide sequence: TGTGCCAGCAGGACAGACACCTACAATGAGCAGTTCTTC.

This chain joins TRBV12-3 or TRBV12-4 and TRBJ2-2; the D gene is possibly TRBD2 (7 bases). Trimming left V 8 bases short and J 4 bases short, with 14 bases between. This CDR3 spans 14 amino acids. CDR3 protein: CASRTAGATGELFF. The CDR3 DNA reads TGTGCCAGCCGTACGGCGGGGGCCACCGGGGAGCTGTTTTTT.

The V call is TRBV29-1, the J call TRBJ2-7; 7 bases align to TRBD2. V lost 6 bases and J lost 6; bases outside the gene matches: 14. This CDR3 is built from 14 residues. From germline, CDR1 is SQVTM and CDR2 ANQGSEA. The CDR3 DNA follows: TGCAGCGTGGCCGTGCTGGCGGGAGTTAGCGAGCAGTACTTC. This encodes CSVAVLAGVSEQYF.

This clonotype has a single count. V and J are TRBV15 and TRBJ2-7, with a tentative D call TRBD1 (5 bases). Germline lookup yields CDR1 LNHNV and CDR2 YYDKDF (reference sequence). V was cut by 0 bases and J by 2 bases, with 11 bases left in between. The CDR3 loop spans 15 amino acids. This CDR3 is CATSRDHGQTYEQYF. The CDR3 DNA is TGTGCCACCAGCAGAGATCATGGACAAACCTACGAGCAGTACTTC.

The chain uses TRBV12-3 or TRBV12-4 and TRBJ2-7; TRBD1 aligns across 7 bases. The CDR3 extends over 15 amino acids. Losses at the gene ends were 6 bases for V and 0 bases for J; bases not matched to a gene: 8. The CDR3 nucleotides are TGTGCCAGCAGGGGAATCAGGGGGATCTCCTACGAGCAGTACTTC. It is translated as CASRGIRGISYEQYF.

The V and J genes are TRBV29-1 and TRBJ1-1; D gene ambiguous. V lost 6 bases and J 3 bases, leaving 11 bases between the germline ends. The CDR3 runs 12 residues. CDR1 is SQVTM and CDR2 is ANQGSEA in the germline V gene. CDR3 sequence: CSVNAGDTEAFF. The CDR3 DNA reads TGCAGCGTGAACGCTGGGGACACTGAAGCTTTCTTT.

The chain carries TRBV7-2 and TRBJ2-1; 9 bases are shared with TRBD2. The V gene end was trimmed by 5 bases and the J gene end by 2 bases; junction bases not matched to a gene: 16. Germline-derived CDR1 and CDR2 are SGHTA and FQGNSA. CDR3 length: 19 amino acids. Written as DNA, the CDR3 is TGTGCCAGCAGCCCCTTTCTAGCGGGATATGGGAGCGCCTACAATGAGCAGTTCTTC. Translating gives CASSPFLAGYGSAYNEQFF.

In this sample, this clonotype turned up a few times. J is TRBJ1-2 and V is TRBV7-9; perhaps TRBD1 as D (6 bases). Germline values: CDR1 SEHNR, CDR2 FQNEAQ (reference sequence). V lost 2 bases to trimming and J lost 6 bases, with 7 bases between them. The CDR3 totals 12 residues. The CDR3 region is CASSLQGNGYTF. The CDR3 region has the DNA TGTGCCAGCAGCTTACAGGGGAATGGCTACACCTTC.

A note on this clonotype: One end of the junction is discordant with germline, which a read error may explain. The CDR3 region is CASSYSTTGSFEQYF. In DNA, the CDR3 is TGTGCCAGCAGTTACTCGACGACAGGGTCCTTCGAGCAGTACTTC. This chain links TRBV6-5 with TRBJ2-7; TRBD1 matches 7 bases. The germline V gene has CDR1 MNHEY and CDR2 SVGAGI. The CDR3 length is 15 residues.

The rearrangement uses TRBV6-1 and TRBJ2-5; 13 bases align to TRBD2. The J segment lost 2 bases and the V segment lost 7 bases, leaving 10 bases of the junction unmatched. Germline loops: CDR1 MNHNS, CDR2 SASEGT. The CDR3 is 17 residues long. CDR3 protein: CASNRRGLAGFQETQYF. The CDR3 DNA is TGTGCCAGCAACCGAAGGGGACTAGCGGGATTTCAAGAGACCCAGTACTTC.

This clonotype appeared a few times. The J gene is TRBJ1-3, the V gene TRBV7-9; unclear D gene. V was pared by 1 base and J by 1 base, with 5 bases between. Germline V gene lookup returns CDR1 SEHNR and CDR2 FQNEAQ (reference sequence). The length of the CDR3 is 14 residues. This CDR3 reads CASSLGGSGNTIYF. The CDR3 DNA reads TGTGCCAGCAGCTTAGGGGGATCTGGAAACACCATATATTTT.

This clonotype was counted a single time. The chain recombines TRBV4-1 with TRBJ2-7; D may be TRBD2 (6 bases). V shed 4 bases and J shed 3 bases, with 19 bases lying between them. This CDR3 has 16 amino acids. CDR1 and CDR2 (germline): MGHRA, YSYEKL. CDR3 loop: CASSLKEGPYIYEQYF. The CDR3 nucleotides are TGCGCCAGCAGCCTCAAGGAGGGACCTTACATCTACGAGCAGTACTTC.

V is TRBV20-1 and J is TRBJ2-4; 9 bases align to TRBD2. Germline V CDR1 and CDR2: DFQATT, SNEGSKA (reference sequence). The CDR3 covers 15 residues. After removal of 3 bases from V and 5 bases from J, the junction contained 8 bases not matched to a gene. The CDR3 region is CSARRREGPENIQYF. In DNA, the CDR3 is TGCAGTGCTAGGCGGCGGGAGGGCCCGGAAAACATTCAGTACTTC.

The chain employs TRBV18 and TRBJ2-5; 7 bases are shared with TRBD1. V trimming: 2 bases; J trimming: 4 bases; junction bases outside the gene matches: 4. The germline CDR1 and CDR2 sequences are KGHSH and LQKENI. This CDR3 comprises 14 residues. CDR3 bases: TGTGCCAGCTCACCATCGACAGGGCCAGAGACCCAGTACTTC. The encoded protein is CASSPSTGPETQYF.